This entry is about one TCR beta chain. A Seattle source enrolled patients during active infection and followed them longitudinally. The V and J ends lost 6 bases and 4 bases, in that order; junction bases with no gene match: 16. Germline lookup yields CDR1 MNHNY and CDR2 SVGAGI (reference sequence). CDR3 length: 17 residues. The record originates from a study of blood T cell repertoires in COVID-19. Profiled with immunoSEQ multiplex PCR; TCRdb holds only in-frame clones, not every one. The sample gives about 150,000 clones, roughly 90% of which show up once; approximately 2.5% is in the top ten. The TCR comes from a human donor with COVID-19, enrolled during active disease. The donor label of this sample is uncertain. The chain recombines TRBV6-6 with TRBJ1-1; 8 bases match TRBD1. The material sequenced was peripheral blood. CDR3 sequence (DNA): TGTGCCAGCAGACGACACGCCTTAGACAGGGGAGGCACTGAAGCTTTCTTT. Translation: CASRRHALDRGGTEAFF.